The 21 T cell receptor beta chains given below trace back to one sample, sequenced in a study of beta chain features in type 1 diabetes (dated by TCRdb to the late 2010s). Receptors were amplified or captured by the immunoSEQ multiplex PCR assay. All of the isolated RNA was reverse transcribed with the High Capacity cDNA Reverse Transcription Kit, so expressed TCRB transcripts were sequenced. TCRdb took over this immuneACCESS table, retaining in-frame rearrangements with V and J assigned. Such tables are incomplete; in checked studies, under half of the missing clones stem from an unresolved V gene, and the remainder is unexplained. The sample table holds 200,000 to 250,000 clones, of which about 71% were seen once. The biggest ten clones account for around 0.05% of the sample. Sequenced: naive CD4+ T cells from blood. Interpreted using the paper, the cell subset or site label stands for: true naive CD4+ T cells. The receptors were sampled from a man aged 25-45 years in good health.

The chain has TRBV15 and TRBJ2-7, with TRBD1 as a possible D gene (6 bases). The CDR3 is 13 residues long. V was trimmed by 8 bases and J by 4 bases, leaving 15 bases between them. Germline assignment: CDR1 LNHNV and CDR2 YYDKDF (reference sequence). CDR3: CATGQPGPYEQYF. The CDR3 DNA reads TGTGCCACCGGACAGCCAGGACCATACGAGCAGTACTTC.

This clone was seen only a few times. Other DNA sequences in this specimen translate into the identical CDR3. J is TRBJ2-5 and V is TRBV30; D uncertain. The CDR3 consists of 11 residues. Germline lookup yields CDR1 GTSNPN and CDR2 SVGIG (reference sequence). Trimming took off 4 bases at V and 3 bases at J, with 6 bases between the two ends. The CDR3 spells CAWTGEETQYF. The CDR3 DNA reads as TGTGCCTGGACGGGTGAAGAGACCCAGTACTTC.

Comment on this clone: An end of the junction differs from the germline gene, which may be a read error. The chain recombines TRBV7-9 with TRBJ2-5; D call uncertain. In germline, CDR1 is SEHNR, CDR2 FQNEAQ (reference sequence). The length of the CDR3 is 9 residues. The CDR3 is CASSSRDDF. The CDR3 bases are TGTGCCAGCAGCTCACGTGACGACTTC.

The chain uses TRBV18 and TRBJ2-1; D is unclear. CDR1 is KGHSH, CDR2 LQKENI, per germline. Trimming removed 5 bases at V and 5 bases at J, with 4 bases between. The CDR3 sequence is 11 residues long. CDR3 in DNA: TGTGCCAGCTCAACGAACAATGAGCAGTTCTTC. It is translated as CASSTNNEQFF.

The V call is TRBV7-9, the J call TRBJ2-3, with D possibly matching TRBD1 (6 bases). Trimming left V 7 bases short and J 5 bases short, with 25 bases between. Germline CDR1 reads SEHNR; CDR2 reads FQNEAQ (reference sequence). CDR3 length: 17 amino acids. CDR3 DNA: TGTGCCAGCACCCCTCAACAGGGAGTTGGGCTAGGAGATACGCAGTATTTT. This encodes CASTPQQGVGLGDTQYF. The full variable domain, in which reference TRBV7-9 and TRBJ2-3 provide the parts outside the CDR3, is DTGVSQNPRHKITKRGQNVTFRCDPISEHNRLYWYRQTLGQGPEFLTYFQNEAQLEKSRLLSDRFSAERPKGSFSTLEIQRTEQGDSAMYLCASTPQQGVGLGDTQYFGPGTRLTVL.

This sequence joins TRBV25-1 and TRBJ2-2; possibly TRBD2 for D (5 bases). Germline CDR1 is MGHDK and CDR2 is SYGVNS. CDR3 length equals 14 residues. Trimming removed 1 base at V and 8 bases at J, with 11 bases between. The CDR3 DNA is TGTGCCAGCAGTGAATTGGGGAGTAATGGGGAGCTGTTTTTT. This sequence encodes CASSELGSNGELFF.

This clone showed up just a few times. At the DNA level, this CDR3 is encoded by other sequences in the same sample as well. J is TRBJ2-7 and V is TRBV29-1; no reliable D call. The CDR3 totals 12 residues. Germline CDR1 and CDR2: SQVTM and ANQGSEA. With 4 bases removed from V and 0 bases from J, the gap between germline ends came to 7 bases. CDR3 nucleotide sequence: TGCAGCGTTGGGGCCAGCTCCTACGAGCAGTACTTC. This encodes CSVGASSYEQYF.

This chain connects TRBV4-3 to TRBJ2-1; TRBD2 agrees at 8 bases. J was trimmed by 7 bases and V by 0 bases; bases with no gene match: 11. There are 17 residues in the CDR3. Looked up from germline, CDR1 is LGHNA and CDR2 is YSLEER. The CDR3 DNA reads TGCGCCAGCAGCCAAGAAGAAAGGCGGGAGGTAGGGAATGAGCAGTTCTTC. It translates to CASSQEERREVGNEQFF.

This rearrangement joins TRBV20-1 to TRBJ2-1; D possibly corresponds to TRBD2 (6 bases). The germline V gene has CDR1 DFQATT and CDR2 SNEGSKA (reference sequence). The length of the CDR3 is 10 residues. Here the CDR3 DNA reads TGCACCCTGGCCGGGACTCCACATTTCTTC. Translated: CTLAGTPHFF.

This clone was seen a few times. The genes are TRBV30 and TRBJ2-1, with D maybe TRBD1 (6 bases). Per germline, CDR1 GTSNPN and CDR2 SVGIG (reference sequence). This CDR3 has 14 amino acids. Trimming removed 0 bases from V and 7 bases from J, with 13 bases in between. The CDR3 loop is CAWSVSNRVNEQFF. The CDR3 nucleotides are TGTGCCTGGAGTGTGTCTAACAGGGTGAATGAGCAGTTCTTC.

The chain couples TRBV7-9 to TRBJ1-2; TRBD1 might be the D (5 bases). Germline assignment: CDR1 SEHNR and CDR2 FQNEAQ (reference sequence). The CDR3 loop spans 14 amino acids. V was clipped by 5 bases and J by 3 bases, with 13 bases between them. CDR3 residues: CASSPFPRDYGYTF. CDR3 sequence (DNA): TGTGCCAGCAGCCCCTTCCCCAGGGACTATGGCTACACCTTC.

The chain joins TRBV5-4 to TRBJ2-2; tentatively, D is TRBD2 (6 bases). Germline CDR1 is SGHNT and CDR2 is YYREEE (reference sequence). Trimming pared 1 base from V and 7 bases from J, leaving 14 bases between. CDR3 length equals 15 residues. CDR3 protein: CASSLSLARHGELFF. CDR3 bases: TGTGCCAGCAGCTTGTCTCTAGCGCGGCACGGGGAGCTGTTTTTT.

The chain has TRBV7-2 and TRBJ2-5; D ambiguous. The CDR3 is 12 amino acids. V dropped 0 bases and J dropped 12 bases, with 11 bases sitting between them. CDR1 and CDR2 (germline): SGHTA, FQGNSA. The CDR3 region has the DNA TGTGCCAGCAGCTTAGCGGCCGAGACGAAGTACTTC. It translates to CASSLAAETKYF.

The chain is built from TRBV5-1 and TRBJ2-1; D is unresolved. The ends were cut back, 0 bases at V and 7 bases at J, with 8 bases in the middle. This CDR3 region has 13 residues. Germline V gives CDR1 SGHRS, CDR2 YFSETQ. CDR3 sequence reads: CASSLGLGNEQFF. CDR3 coding DNA: TGCGCCAGCAGCTTGGGGCTAGGGAATGAGCAGTTCTTC.

The V call is TRBV2, the J call TRBJ1-5; D may be TRBD1 (5 bases). Trimming left V 1 base short and J 6 bases short, with 13 bases between. This CDR3 comprises 15 residues. CDR1 SNHLY and CDR2 FYNNEI come from the germline V gene. CDR3 protein: CASSEGHRPSQPQHF. DNA for the CDR3: TGTGCCAGCAGTGAAGGGCACAGGCCGTCTCAGCCCCAGCATTTT.

This clone was counted only a few times. This sequence joins TRBV25-1 and TRBJ2-6, with a weak D call TRBD1 (6 bases). From germline, CDR1 is MGHDK and CDR2 SYGVNS. The CDR3 has 15 residues. Trimming removed 5 bases from V and 2 bases from J, with 10 bases in between. CDR3 in DNA: TGTGCCAGCAGTACAGGGTTGACTGGGGCCAACGTCCTGACTTTC. Amino acid sequence: CASSTGLTGANVLTF.

The chain links TRBV29-1 to TRBJ2-7; 12 positions match TRBD2. The CDR3 has 13 amino acids. Germline V gene data show CDR1 as SQVTM and CDR2 as ANQGSEA. The J segment lost 7 bases and the V segment lost 6 bases, leaving 7 bases of the junction unmatched. CDR3 in DNA: TGCAGCGTCCGACTAGCGGGAGAATCTGAGCAGTACTTC. Its translation is CSVRLAGESEQYF.

With regard to this clone: Other DNA sequences in the same sample also yield this CDR3. The rearrangement uses TRBV29-1 and TRBJ2-1; D tentatively reads TRBD1 or TRBD2 (5 bases each). This CDR3 region has 12 residues. With 4 bases removed from V and 5 bases from J, the gap between germline ends came to 9 bases. From germline, CDR1 is SQVTM and CDR2 ANQGSEA. CDR3 loop: CSVVGRDNEQFF. The CDR3 bases are TGCAGCGTTGTGGGACGGGACAATGAGCAGTTCTTC.

The chain joins TRBV30 to TRBJ2-5, with 13 bases matching TRBD2. Unmatched junction bases numbered 4, after V lost 1 base and J lost 5 bases. There are 15 residues in the CDR3. The V gene's germline CDR1 is GTSNPN and CDR2 SVGIG (reference sequence). Written as DNA, the CDR3 is TGTGCCTGGAGTGGGACTAGCGGGGGTCGGGAGACCCAGTACTTC. This sequence encodes CAWSGTSGGRETQYF.

The genes are TRBV29-1 and TRBJ2-4; 8 bases align to TRBD1. V was clipped by 5 bases and J by 8 bases; unmatched bases: 8. The CDR3 covers 13 residues. Looked up from germline, CDR1 is SQVTM and CDR2 is ANQGSEA. The CDR3 loop is CSVRRTGSDIQYF. CDR3 nucleotides: TGCAGCGTTCGAAGGACAGGGTCAGACATTCAGTACTTC.

The chain links TRBV30 to TRBJ1-2; D is uncertain. Germline lookup yields CDR1 GTSNPN and CDR2 SVGIG (reference sequence). The CDR3 has 13 residues. V gave up 0 bases and J gave up 7 bases, with 12 bases separating them. CDR3 in amino acids: CAWSVSAAGGYTF. CDR3 bases: TGTGCCTGGAGTGTGTCAGCGGCAGGTGGCTACACCTTC.